This T cell receptor beta chain was profiled in a study of shared clonotypes between healthy human individuals. Study-level points and caveats: Naive subsets typically showed greater estimated richness than memory subsets. The donor pool, a small one, limited the genetic and exposure-history diversity represented.

CD45RA+ naive and CD45RA-negative memory subsets were separated from CD4+ cells. Sorted-subset replicate PCRs used around 200 ng DNA, about 30,000 T cell genomes. The repertoire was sequenced with immunoSEQ multiplex PCR; TCRdb's copy has only in-frame clones and lacks some. The sample records approximately 1,500,000 clones, 98% being singletons. About this clone: Antigen specificity is unknown.

CDR1 is SGHDN and CDR2 is FVKESK in the germline V gene. Trimming stripped 0 bases from V and 6 bases from J, with 6 bases between. The CDR3 has 12 residues. The sequence came from a man younger than 45 in good health. This chain uses TRBV14 with TRBJ2-7; D is undetermined. The sequenced material came from naive CD4+ T cells sorted from blood. Subset here: CD45RA+ positively selected. CDR3 coding DNA: TGTGCCAGCAGCCAAGATAGCCGCGAGCAGTACTTC. Residues: CASSQDSREQYF. Filled out from reference TRBV14 and TRBJ2-7, the complete variable domain reads EAGVTQFPSHSVIEKGQTVTLRCDPISGHDNLYWYRRVMGKEIKFLLHFVKESKQDESGMPNNRFLAERTGGTYSTLKVQPAELEDSGVYFCASSQDSREQYFGPGTRLTVT.